The 31 T cell receptor beta chains below were found in one sample sequenced in a study of cytomegalovirus exposure and HLA in healthy donors. Primers for the PCR totalled 60 Vbeta and 13 Jbeta. Produced via immunoSEQ multiplex PCR; TCRdb's table is partial and in-frame only. The table includes approximately 150,000 clones, around four fifths detected once. Sequenced material: PBMCs. These TCRs come from a female donor in good health and CMV-seronegative.

V gene TRBV25-1 combines with J gene TRBJ2-7; TRBD1 might be the D (6 bases). Trimming cost V 5 bases and J 6 bases, with 14 bases left between them. Germline V CDR1 and CDR2: MGHDK, SYGVNS. CDR3 size: 13 residues. CDR3: CASSPTGFSEQYF. For the CDR3, the DNA is TGTGCCAGCAGTCCAACAGGGTTCTCCGAGCAGTACTTC.

Details on this clone: A read error may produce the germline difference seen at one junction end. The chain recombines TRBV7-9 with TRBJ2-1, with D uncertain. Germline V gene sequence: CDR1 SEHNR, CDR2 FQNEAQ (reference sequence). The CDR3 loop spans 12 amino acids. The CDR3 loop reads CSSSPHRNEQFF. CDR3 DNA: TGTTCCAGCAGCCCACATCGCAATGAGCAGTTCTTC.

The J gene is TRBJ2-2, the V gene TRBV28; 13 nucleotides match TRBD2. Looked up from germline, CDR1 is MDHEN and CDR2 is SYDVKM. The J segment lost 5 bases and the V segment lost 4 bases, leaving 10 bases of the junction unmatched. The CDR3 has 18 amino acids. CDR3 DNA: TGTGCCAGCAGTTCTTTTAGGACTAGCGGGAGCCGTACCGGGGAGCTGTTTTTT. Protein sequence: CASSSFRTSGSRTGELFF.

This chain uses TRBV1 with TRBJ2-1; TRBD2, the D gene given by the table, was not confirmed from the DNA. TRBV1 is assigned pseudogene status. This CDR3 is built from 14 residues. CDR3 sequence (DNA): TGCACCAGCAGCCAAGTAACTAGCGGGAGATGTCAGTTCTTC. The encoded protein is CTSSQVTSGRCQFF.

To note about this clone: This clone may be a read error of a much larger clone one base away. The rearrangement joins TRBV7-2 to TRBJ1-1; 7 bases align to TRBD1. Per the germline V gene, CDR1 is SGHTA and CDR2 is FQGNSA. The V and J ends lost 1 base and 1 base, in that order; junction bases with no gene match: 3. The CDR3 extends over 15 amino acids. CDR3 residues: CASSLETGRNTEAFF. CDR3 nucleotide sequence: TGTGCCAGCAGCTTAGAGACAGGGAGGAACACTGAAGCTTTCTTT.

The chain is built from TRBV2 and TRBJ1-2, with D possibly being TRBD1 (5 bases). The V and J ends lost 4 bases and 6 bases respectively, with 12 bases between them. The V gene's germline CDR1 is SNHLY and CDR2 FYNNEI. The length of the CDR3 is 13 residues. DNA of the CDR3: TGTGCCAGCAGTGTGCTACAGGTAGATGGCTACACCTTC. Translation gives CASSVLQVDGYTF.

The chain couples TRBV30 to TRBJ2-7; TRBD2 matches 9 bases. CDR3 length: 15 amino acids. V trimming: 4 bases; J trimming: 1 base; junction bases outside the gene matches: 8. Looked up from germline, CDR1 is GTSNPN and CDR2 is SVGIG (reference sequence). CDR3 protein: CAWNPRLAGSYEQYF. The CDR3 DNA reads TGTGCCTGGAACCCTAGGCTAGCGGGGTCCTACGAGCAGTACTTC.

CDR3 amino acids: CASVGQSSSYNEQFF. As DNA, the CDR3 is TGTGCTAGTGTCGGACAGTCGAGCTCCTACAATGAGCAGTTCTTC. The chain joins TRBV12-5 to TRBJ2-1; tentatively, D is TRBD1 (6 bases). The CDR3 consists of 15 residues. Germline loops: CDR1 LGHNT, CDR2 FRNRAP. The ends were cut back, 7 bases at V and 0 bases at J, with 13 bases in the middle.

The V gene is TRBV9, the J gene TRBJ1-3; 7 nucleotides align to TRBD1. V lost 0 bases to trimming and J lost 2 bases; unmatched junction nucleotides: 5. The CDR3 is made up of 16 amino acids. Germline V gene sequence: CDR1 SGDLS, CDR2 YYNGEE. CDR3 DNA: TGTGCCAGCAGCGTAGCGACAGGGAGAACTGGAAACACCATATATTTT. Amino acids: CASSVATGRTGNTIYF.

The chain carries TRBV27 and TRBJ1-1; 9 bases match TRBD1. This CDR3 region has 16 residues. CDR1 and CDR2 from the germline V gene are MNHEY and SMNVEV (reference sequence). V lost 5 bases, J lost 2 bases, and 9 bases stayed unmatched. The CDR3 DNA sequence: TGTGCCAGCAGTCTACTTACAGGGGGCCCTAACACTGAAGCTTTCTTT. Protein product: CASSLLTGGPNTEAFF.

The chain recombines TRBV27 with TRBJ2-3; 7 bases fit TRBD2. Germline V gene data show CDR1 as MNHEY and CDR2 as SMNVEV (reference sequence). The junction had 12 bases not matched to a gene; V was cut back by 6 bases and J by 9 bases. The CDR3 has 14 residues. The CDR3 loop is CASRGSGIAGTQYF. DNA of the CDR3: TGTGCCAGCAGGGGAAGCGGGATTGCAGGGACGCAGTATTTT.

This rearrangement joins TRBV7-8 to TRBJ1-5; possibly TRBD1 for D (6 bases). The V and J ends lost 6 bases and 6 bases respectively, with 12 bases between them. CDR3 size: 13 residues. CDR1 is SGHVS, CDR2 FQNEAQ, per germline. The CDR3 region is CASSSRGFQPQHF. CDR3 bases: TGTGCCAGCAGTAGCAGGGGATTTCAGCCCCAGCATTTT.

The chain recombines TRBV5-1 with TRBJ2-1, with 10 nucleotides matching TRBD2. Trimming removed 2 bases from V and 9 bases from J; junction bases left unmatched: 11. Per germline, CDR1 SGHRS and CDR2 YFSETQ. The CDR3 spans 16 residues. Here the CDR3 reads CASSFESGRALAEQFF. The CDR3 DNA sequence: TGCGCCAGCAGCTTCGAAAGCGGGAGGGCCTTGGCTGAGCAGTTCTTC.

The CDR3 region is CASSLYGRVREQYF. The DNA for the CDR3 is TGTGCCAGCAGTTTGTACGGCAGGGTGAGGGAGCAGTACTTC. The gene calls are TRBV28 and TRBJ2-7; D is perhaps TRBD1 (5 bases). Trimming removed 3 bases from V and 7 bases from J, with 16 bases in between. This CDR3 has 14 residues. Germline CDR1 is MDHEN and CDR2 is SYDVKM.

The J gene is TRBJ2-7, the V gene TRBV10-3; 10 nucleotides match TRBD1. This CDR3 comprises 12 residues. V trimming: 6 bases; J trimming: 6 bases; junction bases outside the gene matches: 2. CDR1 is ENHRY, CDR2 SYGVKD, per germline. CDR3 sequence (DNA): TGTGCCATCAGCAGGACAGGGGGCGAGCAGTACTTC. Protein product: CAISRTGGEQYF.

On this clone: Sequence at one end of the junction differs from germline and may be a read error. The chain is built from TRBV7-9 and TRBJ2-2; D may be TRBD1 (6 bases). This CDR3 region has 18 residues. Looked up from germline, CDR1 is SEHNR and CDR2 is FQNEAQ (reference sequence). CDR3 amino acids: CSSSLPRDKYPLTGELFF. DNA of the CDR3: TGTTCCAGCAGCTTGCCCCGGGACAAGTACCCCCTAACCGGGGAGCTGTTTTTT.

The V call is TRBV5-1, the J call TRBJ2-1; 8 bases are a match to TRBD2. The CDR3 is made up of 15 amino acids. CDR1 is SGHRS, CDR2 YFSETQ, per germline. J lost 7 bases, V lost 2 bases, and 8 bases had no gene match. The DNA of the CDR3 is TGCGCCAGCAGCTTCGGCGCGGGAGGTGGTAATGAGCAGTTCTTC. Translation gives CASSFGAGGGNEQFF.

The rearrangement joins TRBV7-9 to TRBJ2-5; TRBD2 matches at 9 bases. Germline lookup yields CDR1 SEHNR and CDR2 FQNEAQ (reference sequence). Germline trimming cut 5 bases from V and 5 bases from J; bases unmatched to any gene: 15. CDR3 length: 17 residues. The CDR3 protein is CASSPGGLAGAKETQYF. DNA of the CDR3: TGTGCCAGCAGCCCAGGAGGATTAGCGGGAGCTAAGGAGACCCAGTACTTC.

Only a few counts were recorded for this clone. The chain recombines TRBV5-6 with TRBJ1-5; TRBD1 agrees at 8 bases. The CDR3 is 16 amino acids. The V and J ends lost 0 bases and 7 bases, in that order; junction bases with no gene match: 9. CDR1 is SGHDT and CDR2 is YYEEEE in the germline V gene. CDR3 sequence: CASSLGASDREQPQHF. CDR3 DNA: TGTGCCAGCAGCTTGGGGGCCTCGGACAGGGAACAGCCCCAGCATTTT.

The V gene is TRBV5-1, the J gene TRBJ1-2, with D unresolved. The CDR3 has 13 residues. V was clipped by 4 bases and J by 10 bases, with 17 bases between them. The germline V gene has CDR1 SGHRS and CDR2 YFSETQ. The CDR3 reads CASSLLSEEDYTF. As DNA, the CDR3 is TGCGCCAGCAGCCTCTTGTCGGAAGAGGACTACACCTTC.

This clone was detected only a few times. This chain uses TRBV19 with TRBJ2-1; 12 positions agree with TRBD2. CDR1 is LNHDA and CDR2 is SQIVND in the germline V gene (reference sequence). V shed 4 bases and J 6 bases; nucleotides not matched to a gene: 4. This CDR3 has 15 residues. The DNA for the CDR3 is TGTGCCAGTAGTAAACTAGCGGGAGGTGGCAATGAGCAGTTCTTC. Protein: CASSKLAGGGNEQFF.

This clone was counted a single time. The V gene is TRBV29-1, the J gene TRBJ1-6; 7 bases match TRBD1. The CDR3 spans 14 residues. CDR1 and CDR2 from the germline V gene are SQVTM and ANQGSEA. J lost 4 bases, V lost 6 bases, and 6 bases had no gene match. The CDR3 DNA reads as TGCAGCGTACGCTCGACAGGGTATAATTCACCCCTCCACTTT. Translated, it gives CSVRSTGYNSPLHF. Drawing the rest from reference TRBV29-1 and TRBJ1-6, the complete variable domain is SAVISQKPSRDICQRGTSLTIQCQVDSQVTMMFWYRQQPGQSLTLIATANQGSEATYESGFVIDKFPISRPNLTFSTLTVSNMSPEDSSIYLCSVRSTGYNSPLHFGNGTRLTVT.

J is TRBJ2-3 and V is TRBV5-4, with TRBD2 identical over 11 bases. Germline V lookup: CDR1 SGHNT, CDR2 YYREEE (reference sequence). With V trimmed by 3 bases and J by 0 bases, 3 bases remained unmatched. The CDR3 runs 16 residues. CDR3 in DNA: TGTGCCAGCAGCTGGGGACTAGCGGCTAGCACAGATACGCAGTATTTT. Its translation is CASSWGLAASTDTQYF.

This clone was seen only a few times. The chain links TRBV10-3 to TRBJ1-1; the D gene is possibly TRBD1 (6 bases). The V gene lost 6 bases and the J gene lost 1 base, with 12 bases spanning the gap. Germline V gene sequence: CDR1 ENHRY, CDR2 SYGVKD. CDR3 length: 14 amino acids. The CDR3 DNA follows: TGTGCCATCAGGCGGACAGAGGGGAACACTGAAGCTTTCTTT. Protein sequence: CAIRRTEGNTEAFF.

The chain carries TRBV19 and TRBJ2-2; possibly TRBD2 for D (6 bases). Between the trimmed V and J ends, which lost 8 bases and 4 bases, there was a span of 14 bases. Germline CDR1 is LNHDA and CDR2 is SQIVND (reference sequence). The CDR3 covers 14 residues. For the CDR3, the DNA is TGTGCCAGTCATATGGGGGGACTCACCGGGGAGCTGTTTTTT. Residues: CASHMGGLTGELFF.

The chain couples TRBV7-9 to TRBJ1-1; the D gene is possibly TRBD1 (6 bases). V dropped 5 bases and J dropped 6 bases, with 16 bases sitting between them. The CDR3 is 14 residues long. The germline V gene has CDR1 SEHNR and CDR2 FQNEAQ (reference sequence). In DNA, the CDR3 is TGTGCCAGCAGCGCTGGAACCGCAGGGGCTGAAGCTTTCTTT. Amino acids: CASSAGTAGAEAFF.

A word on this clone: This specimen includes other DNA sequences encoding the same CDR3. The chain carries TRBV5-1 and TRBJ2-7; 9 bases align to TRBD2. The CDR3 sequence is 16 residues long. With 0 bases clipped from V and 2 bases from J, the junction kept 6 bases outside the gene matches. From germline, CDR1 is SGHRS and CDR2 YFSETQ. Here the CDR3 reads CASSLAAGLAAYEQYF. The CDR3 coding sequence is TGCGCCAGCAGCTTGGCCGCGGGACTAGCAGCCTACGAGCAGTACTTC. The full variable domain, rest sourced from reference TRBV5-1 and TRBJ2-7, is KAGVTQTPRYLIKTRGQQVTLSCSPISGHRSVSWYQQTPGQGLQFLFEYFSETQRNKGNFPGRFSGRQFSNSRSEMNVSTLELGDSALYLCASSLAAGLAAYEQYFGPGTRLTVT.

This clone was recorded once. The gene calls are TRBV19 and TRBJ2-1; the match to TRBD1 covers 12 bases. The CDR3 extends over 17 amino acids. V shed 3 bases, J shed 8 bases, and the junction held 11 bases outside the gene matches. Germline V gene data show CDR1 as LNHDA and CDR2 as SQIVND (reference sequence). This CDR3 reads CASSITGQGAGVHEQFF. CDR3 DNA sequence: TGTGCCAGTAGTATTACGGGACAGGGGGCGGGAGTGCATGAGCAGTTCTTC.

This chain links TRBV7-2 with TRBJ1-5; D gene uncertain. Germline values: CDR1 SGHTA, CDR2 FQGNSA. V lost 2 bases, J lost 0 bases, and 11 bases lay in between. CDR3 length: 16 amino acids. CDR3 protein: CASSLSADYSNQPQHF. The CDR3 coding sequence is TGTGCCAGCAGCTTATCAGCGGATTATAGCAATCAGCCCCAGCATTTT. Variable domain in full (rest from reference TRBV7-2 and TRBJ1-5): GAGVSQSPSNKVTEKGKDVELRCDPISGHTALYWYRQSLGQGLEFLIYFQGNSAPDKSGLPSDRFSAERTGGSVSTLTIQRTQQEDSAVYLCASSLSADYSNQPQHFGDGTRLSIL.

The V gene is TRBV21-1, the J gene TRBJ2-7; the listed D gene, TRBD2, was not tested against the DNA. TRBV21-1 is a recognized pseudogene. This CDR3 spans 18 amino acids. This CDR3 reads CASSPDGVLPWNIYEQYF. As DNA, the CDR3 is TGTGCCAGCAGCCCCGACGGGGTACTCCCTTGGAATATCTACGAGCAGTACTTC.

The J gene is TRBJ2-5, the V gene TRBV5-4; the match to TRBD2 covers 8 bases. J gave up 4 bases and V 3 bases, and 5 bases lay outside the gene matches. Germline V gene data show CDR1 as SGHNT and CDR2 as YYREEE (reference sequence). The CDR3 totals 14 residues. The CDR3 loop is CASSSGTSRETQYF. The CDR3 coding sequence is TGTGCCAGCAGCTCCGGGACTAGTCGAGAGACCCAGTACTTC. Complete variable domain (other parts from reference TRBV5-4 and TRBJ2-5): ETGVTQSPTHLIKTRGQQVTLRCSSQSGHNTVSWYQQALGQGPQFIFQYYREEENGRGNFPPRFSGLQFPNYSSELNVNALELDDSALYLCASSSGTSRETQYFGPGTRLLVL.